This T cell receptor beta chain is drawn from a study of blood T cell repertoires in COVID-19. V was clipped by 5 bases and J by 5 bases, with 7 bases between them. The CDR3 has 11 residues. The germline V gene encodes CDR1 SGHRS and CDR2 YFSETQ. Method: immunoSEQ multiplex PCR; TCRdb's copy keeps in-frame clones and lacks some. This table has about 110,000 clones, roughly 80% appearing once. Sequenced material: peripheral blood. J is TRBJ1-1 and V is TRBV5-1; the D is unclear. This sequence was found in a woman in her 70s with acute or convalescent COVID-19. CDR3 nucleotide sequence: TGCGCCAGCAGGCGGGAAACTGAAGCTTTCTTT. Amino acid sequence: CASRRETEAFF.